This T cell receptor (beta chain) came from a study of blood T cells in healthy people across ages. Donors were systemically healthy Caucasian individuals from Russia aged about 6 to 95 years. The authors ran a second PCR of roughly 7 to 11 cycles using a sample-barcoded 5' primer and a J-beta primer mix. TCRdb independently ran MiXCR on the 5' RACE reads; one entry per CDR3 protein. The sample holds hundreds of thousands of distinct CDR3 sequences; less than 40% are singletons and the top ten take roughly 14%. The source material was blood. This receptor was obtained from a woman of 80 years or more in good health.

The CDR3 protein is CASSLGRGAHNEQYF. CDR3 in DNA: TGTGCCAGCAGCTTAGGGCGGGGGGCGCACAATGAGCAGTACTTC. This chain uses TRBV7-9 with TRBJ2-7, with 8 bases lining up with TRBD2. Germline trimming cut 1 base from V and 7 bases from J; bases unmatched to any gene: 9. This CDR3 is built from 15 residues. Germline V gene lookup returns CDR1 SEHNR and CDR2 FQNEAQ (reference sequence).